This T cell receptor beta chain was recovered during a study of blood T cells in healthy people across ages. As for the study in general: Template switching picked up about one barcoded beta molecule for each two T cells.

The germline V and J ends were trimmed by 3 bases and 5 bases, with 16 bases remaining between them. The CDR3 sequence is 14 residues long. CDR1 and CDR2 (germline): DFQATT, SNEGSKA (reference sequence). Extraction yielded at least 5 micrograms of total RNA per sample. With a J-beta primer mix and a sample-barcoded 5' primer, a second PCR ran about 7 to 12 cycles. TCRdb redid the calling of the 5' RACE reads with MiXCR, one entry per CDR3 protein. Among 1.5 million to 2 million distinct CDR3 sequences listed, around half were seen once. Notes on this clonotype: The antigen remains undetermined.

Study-wide points: Long-lived donors exceeded aged donors in naive CD4+ cells and diversity.

Sequencing was carried out using blood. The source of this sequence is a woman aged 40 to 50 in good health. The chain joins TRBV20-1 to TRBJ2-5, with a tentative D call TRBD2 (5 bases). The CDR3 reads CSASAGEDRETQYF. The CDR3 DNA follows: TGCAGTGCTAGTGCCGGGGAAGATCGGGAGACCCAGTACTTC.